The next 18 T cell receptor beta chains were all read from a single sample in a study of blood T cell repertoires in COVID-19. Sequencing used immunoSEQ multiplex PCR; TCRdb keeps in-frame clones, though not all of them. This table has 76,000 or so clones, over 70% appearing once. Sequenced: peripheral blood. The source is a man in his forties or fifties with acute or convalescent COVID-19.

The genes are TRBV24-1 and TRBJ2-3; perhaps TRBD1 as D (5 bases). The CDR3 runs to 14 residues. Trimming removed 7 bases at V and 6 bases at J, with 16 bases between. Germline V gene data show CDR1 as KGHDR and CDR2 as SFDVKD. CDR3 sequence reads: CATSRQTLGDTQYF. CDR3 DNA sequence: TGTGCCACCAGCCGACAGACCCTCGGGGATACGCAGTATTTT.

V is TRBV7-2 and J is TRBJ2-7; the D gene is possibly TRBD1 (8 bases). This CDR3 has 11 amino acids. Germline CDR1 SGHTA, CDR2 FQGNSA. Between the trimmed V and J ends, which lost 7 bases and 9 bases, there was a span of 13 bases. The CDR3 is CASTYRGGQYF. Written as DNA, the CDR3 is TGTGCCAGCACCTACAGGGGGGGGCAGTACTTC. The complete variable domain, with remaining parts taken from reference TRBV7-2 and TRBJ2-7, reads GAGVSQSPSNKVTEKGKDVELRCDPISGHTALYWYRQSLGQGLEFLIYFQGNSAPDKSGLPSDRFSAERTGGSVSTLTIQRTQQEDSAVYLCASTYRGGQYFGPGTRLTVT.

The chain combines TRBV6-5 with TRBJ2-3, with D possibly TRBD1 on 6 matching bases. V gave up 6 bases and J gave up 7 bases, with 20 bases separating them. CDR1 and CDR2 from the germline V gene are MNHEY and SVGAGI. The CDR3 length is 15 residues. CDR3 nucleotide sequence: TGTGCCAGCAGCGGGACACCTGTTTCGGTAAATACGCAGTATTTT. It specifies CASSGTPVSVNTQYF.

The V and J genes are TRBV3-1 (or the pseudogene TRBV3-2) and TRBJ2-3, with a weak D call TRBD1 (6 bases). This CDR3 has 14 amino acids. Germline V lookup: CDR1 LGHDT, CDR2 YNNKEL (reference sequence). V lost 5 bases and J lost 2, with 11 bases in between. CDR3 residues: CASSSTGPTDTQYF. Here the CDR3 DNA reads TGTGCCAGCAGCTCGACAGGCCCCACAGATACGCAGTATTTT.

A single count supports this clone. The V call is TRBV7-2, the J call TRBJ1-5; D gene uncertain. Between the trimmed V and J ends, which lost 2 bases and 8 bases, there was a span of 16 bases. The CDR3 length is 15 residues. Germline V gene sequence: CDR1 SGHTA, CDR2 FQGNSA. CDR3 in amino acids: CASSLSLGPVEPQHF. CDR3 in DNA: TGTGCCAGCAGCTTAAGCCTGGGCCCCGTAGAGCCCCAGCATTTT.

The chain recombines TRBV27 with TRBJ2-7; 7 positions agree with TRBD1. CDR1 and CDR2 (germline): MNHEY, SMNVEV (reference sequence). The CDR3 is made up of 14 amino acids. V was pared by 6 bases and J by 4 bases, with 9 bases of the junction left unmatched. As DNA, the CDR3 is TGTGCCAGCAGGCCCACAGGGGAGTGGTACGAGCAGTACTTC. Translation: CASRPTGEWYEQYF.

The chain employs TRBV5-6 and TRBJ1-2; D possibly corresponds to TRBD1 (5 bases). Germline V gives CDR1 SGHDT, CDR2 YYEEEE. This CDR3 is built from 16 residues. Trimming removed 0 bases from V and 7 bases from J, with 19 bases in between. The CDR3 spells CASSLGPPGRELGYTF. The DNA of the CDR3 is TGTGCCAGCAGCTTGGGGCCCCCTGGCAGGGAACTTGGCTACACCTTC.

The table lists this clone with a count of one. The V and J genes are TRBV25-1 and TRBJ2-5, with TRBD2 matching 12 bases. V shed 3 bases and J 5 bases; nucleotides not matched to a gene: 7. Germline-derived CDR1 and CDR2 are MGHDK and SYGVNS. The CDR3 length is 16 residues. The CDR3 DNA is TGTGCCAGCAGTGAGGAGACTAGCGGGAGCGGGGAGACCCAGTACTTC. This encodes CASSEETSGSGETQYF.

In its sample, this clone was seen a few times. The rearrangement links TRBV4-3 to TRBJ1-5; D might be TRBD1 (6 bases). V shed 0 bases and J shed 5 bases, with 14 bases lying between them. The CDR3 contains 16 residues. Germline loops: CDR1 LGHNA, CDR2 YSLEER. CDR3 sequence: CASSQDSAGADQPQHF. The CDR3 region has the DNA TGCGCCAGCAGCCAAGATTCGGCGGGGGCGGATCAGCCCCAGCATTTT.

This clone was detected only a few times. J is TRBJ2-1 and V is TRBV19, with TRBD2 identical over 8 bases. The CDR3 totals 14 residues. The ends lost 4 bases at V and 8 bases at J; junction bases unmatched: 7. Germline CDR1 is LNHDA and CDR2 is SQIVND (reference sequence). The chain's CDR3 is CASSSSGEADEQFF. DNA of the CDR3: TGTGCCAGTAGTAGTAGCGGGGAAGCTGATGAGCAGTTCTTC. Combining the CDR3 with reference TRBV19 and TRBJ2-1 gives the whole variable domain DGGITQSPKYLFRKEGQNVTLSCEQNLNHDAMYWYRQDPGQGLRLIYYSQIVNDFQKGDIAEGYSVSREKKESFPLTVTSAQKNPTAFYLCASSSSGEADEQFFGPGTRLTVL.

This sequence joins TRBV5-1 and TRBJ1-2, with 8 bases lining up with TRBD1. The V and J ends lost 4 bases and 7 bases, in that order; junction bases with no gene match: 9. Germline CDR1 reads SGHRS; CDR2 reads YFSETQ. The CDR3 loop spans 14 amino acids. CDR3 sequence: CASSTGQGEGGYTF. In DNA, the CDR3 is TGCGCCAGCAGCACCGGACAGGGAGAGGGTGGCTACACCTTC.

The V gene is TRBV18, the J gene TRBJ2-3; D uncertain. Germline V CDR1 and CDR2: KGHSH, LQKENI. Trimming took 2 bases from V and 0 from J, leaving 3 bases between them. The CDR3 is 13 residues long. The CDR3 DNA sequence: TGTGCCAGCTCACCATCTAGCACAGATACGCAGTATTTT. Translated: CASSPSSTDTQYF.

The DNA for the CDR3 is TGTGCCAGCAGCTTGGGAATAGGGGGAGGGCAGCCCCAGCATTTT. Translation: CASSLGIGGGQPQHF. V usage is TRBV5-6 and J usage is TRBJ1-5, with D possibly matching TRBD1 (6 bases). V shed 0 bases and J shed 7 bases, with 14 bases lying between them. Germline loops: CDR1 SGHDT, CDR2 YYEEEE. The CDR3 is made up of 15 amino acids.

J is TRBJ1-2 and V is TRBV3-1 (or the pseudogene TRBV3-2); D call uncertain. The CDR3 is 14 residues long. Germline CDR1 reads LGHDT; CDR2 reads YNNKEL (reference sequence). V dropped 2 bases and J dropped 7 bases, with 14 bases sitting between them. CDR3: CASSQTVFPLGYTF. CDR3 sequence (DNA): TGTGCCAGCAGCCAAACAGTTTTCCCGCTTGGCTACACCTTC.

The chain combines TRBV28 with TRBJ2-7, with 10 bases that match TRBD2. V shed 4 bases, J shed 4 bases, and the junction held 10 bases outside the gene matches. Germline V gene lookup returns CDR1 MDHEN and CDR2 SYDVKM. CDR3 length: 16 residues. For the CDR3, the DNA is TGTGCCAGCAGTTACGGGGCTAGCGGGAGTATATACGAGCAGTACTTC. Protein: CASSYGASGSIYEQYF.

The CDR3 loop is CASSPQDRTYEQYF. CDR3 DNA sequence: TGTGCCAGCAGCCCCCAGGACAGGACCTACGAGCAGTACTTC. This rearrangement joins TRBV9 to TRBJ2-7; TRBD1 matches 7 bases. The germline CDR1 and CDR2 sequences are SGDLS and YYNGEE. The CDR3 totals 14 residues. The trim removed 4 bases at V and 2 bases at J, leaving 6 bases unmatched.

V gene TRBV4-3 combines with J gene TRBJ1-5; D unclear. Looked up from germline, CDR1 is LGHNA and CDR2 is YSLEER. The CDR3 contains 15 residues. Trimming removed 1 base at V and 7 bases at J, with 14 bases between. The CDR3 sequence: CASSQGLAGSQPQHF. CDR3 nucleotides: TGCGCCAGCAGCCAAGGGTTGGCCGGGAGCCAGCCCCAGCATTTT.

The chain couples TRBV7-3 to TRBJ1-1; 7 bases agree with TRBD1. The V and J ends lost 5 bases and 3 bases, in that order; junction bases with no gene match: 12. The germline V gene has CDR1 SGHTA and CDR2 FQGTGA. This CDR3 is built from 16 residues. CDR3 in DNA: TGTGCCAGCAGCCTTTCGAGACAGGGAGTCGACACTGAAGCTTTCTTT. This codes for CASSLSRQGVDTEAFF.